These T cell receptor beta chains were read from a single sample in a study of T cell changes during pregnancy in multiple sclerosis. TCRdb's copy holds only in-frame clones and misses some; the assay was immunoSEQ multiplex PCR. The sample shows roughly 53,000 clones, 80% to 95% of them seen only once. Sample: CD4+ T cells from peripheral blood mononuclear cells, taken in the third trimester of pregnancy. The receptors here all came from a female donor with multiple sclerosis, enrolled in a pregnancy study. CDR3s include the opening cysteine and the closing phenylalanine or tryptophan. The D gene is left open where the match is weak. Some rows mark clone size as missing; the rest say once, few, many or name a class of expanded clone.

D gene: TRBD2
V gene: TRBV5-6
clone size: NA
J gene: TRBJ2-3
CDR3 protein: CASSTSGINTDTQYF
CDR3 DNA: TGTGCCAGCAGCACCAGCGGGATTAACACAGATACGCAGTATTTT

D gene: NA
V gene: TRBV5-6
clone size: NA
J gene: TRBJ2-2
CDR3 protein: CASSFTLNIAGELFF
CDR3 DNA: TGTGCCAGCAGCTTTACCCTGAATATAGCCGGGGAGCTGTTTTTT

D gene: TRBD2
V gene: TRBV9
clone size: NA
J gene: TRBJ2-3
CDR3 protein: CASSAGTRWTDTQYF
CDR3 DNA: TGTGCCAGCAGCGCAGGGACTAGATGGACAGATACGCAGTATTTT

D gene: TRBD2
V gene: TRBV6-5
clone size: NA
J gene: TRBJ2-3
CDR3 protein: CASSYLAGADTQYF
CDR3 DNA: TGTGCCAGCAGTTACTTAGCGGGGGCAGATACGCAGTATTTT

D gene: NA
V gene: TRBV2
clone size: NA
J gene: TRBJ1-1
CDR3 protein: CAQDRVGGGTEAFF
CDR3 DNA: TGTGCCCAAGACCGAGTGGGAGGGGGCACTGAAGCTTTCTTT

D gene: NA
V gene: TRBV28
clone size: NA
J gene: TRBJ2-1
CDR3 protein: CASRPPHPPYNEQFF
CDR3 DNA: TGTGCCAGCAGACCCCCACACCCCCCCTACAATGAGCAGTTCTTC

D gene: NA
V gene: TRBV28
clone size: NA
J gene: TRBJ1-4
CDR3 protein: CASSRAGGTNEKLFF
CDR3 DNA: TGTGCCAGCAGCCGCGCCGGGGGGACTAATGAAAAACTGTTTTTT

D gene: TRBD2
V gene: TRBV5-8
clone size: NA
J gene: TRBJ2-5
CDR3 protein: CASSLAGSGRSETQYF
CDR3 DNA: TGTGCCAGCAGCTTGGCAGGTAGCGGGAGGTCAGAGACCCAGTACTTC

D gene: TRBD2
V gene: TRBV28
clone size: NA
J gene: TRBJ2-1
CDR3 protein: CASRLGGLAGTYNEQFF
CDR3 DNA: TGTGCCAGCAGGTTGGGTGGACTAGCGGGAACCTACAATGAGCAGTTCTTC

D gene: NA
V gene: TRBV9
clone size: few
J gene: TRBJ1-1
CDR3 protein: CASSVVMNTEAFF
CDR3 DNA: TGTGCCAGCAGCGTAGTCATGAACACTGAAGCTTTCTTT

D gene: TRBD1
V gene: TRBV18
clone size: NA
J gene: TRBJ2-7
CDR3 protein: CASSPPDRASSYEQYF
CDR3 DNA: TGTGCCAGCTCACCACCGGACAGGGCAAGCTCCTACGAGCAGTACTTC

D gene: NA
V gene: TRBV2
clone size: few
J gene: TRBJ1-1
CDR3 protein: CASRMGGPNTEAFF
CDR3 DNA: TGTGCCAGCAGGATGGGGGGACCGAACACTGAAGCTTTCTTT

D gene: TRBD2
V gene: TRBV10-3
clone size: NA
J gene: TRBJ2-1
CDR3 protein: CAISPLAGSNNEQFF
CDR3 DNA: TGTGCCATCAGTCCGCTAGCGGGAAGTAACAATGAGCAGTTCTTC

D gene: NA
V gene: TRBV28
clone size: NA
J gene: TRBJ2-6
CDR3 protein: CASSSVDLAGANVLTF
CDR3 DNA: TGTGCCAGCAGTTCGGTTGACTTGGCTGGGGCCAACGTCCTGACTTTC

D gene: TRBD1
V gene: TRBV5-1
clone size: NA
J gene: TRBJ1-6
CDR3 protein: CASSLPGQNNSPLHF
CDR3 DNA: TGCGCCAGCAGCTTGCCGGGACAGAATAATTCACCCCTCCACTTT

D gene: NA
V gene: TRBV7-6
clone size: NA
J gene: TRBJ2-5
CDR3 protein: CASSMIDKPETQYF
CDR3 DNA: TGTGCCAGCAGCATGATTGACAAACCGGAGACCCAGTACTTC

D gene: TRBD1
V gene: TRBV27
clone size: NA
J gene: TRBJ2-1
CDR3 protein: CASTTGMRNEQFF
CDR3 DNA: TGTGCCAGCACGACAGGGATGCGGAATGAGCAGTTCTTC

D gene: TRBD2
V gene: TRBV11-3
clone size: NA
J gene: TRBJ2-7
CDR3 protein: CASSLGSGSYEQYF
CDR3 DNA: TGTGCCAGCAGCTTGGGTAGCGGGAGCTACGAGCAGTACTTC

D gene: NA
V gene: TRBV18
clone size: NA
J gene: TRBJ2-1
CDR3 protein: CASSPPGFNYNEQFF
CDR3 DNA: TGTGCCAGCTCACCACCCGGTTTCAATTACAATGAGCAGTTCTTC

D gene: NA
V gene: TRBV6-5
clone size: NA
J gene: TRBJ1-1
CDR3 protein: CASGHRRAEAFF
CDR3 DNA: TGTGCCAGCGGACACCGAAGGGCTGAAGCTTTCTTT

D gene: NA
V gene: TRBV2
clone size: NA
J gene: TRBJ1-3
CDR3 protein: CASTPDQGHGNTIYF
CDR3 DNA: TGTGCCAGCACCCCGGATCAGGGTCATGGAAACACCATATATTTT

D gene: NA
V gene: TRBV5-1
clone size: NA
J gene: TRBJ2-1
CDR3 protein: CASSLGQVNEQFF
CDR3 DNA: TGCGCCAGCAGCTTGGGACAGGTCAATGAGCAGTTCTTC

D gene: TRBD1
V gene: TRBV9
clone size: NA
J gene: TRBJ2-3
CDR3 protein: CASSVGTGTDTQYF
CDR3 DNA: TGTGCCAGCAGCGTCGGGACAGGGACAGATACGCAGTATTTT

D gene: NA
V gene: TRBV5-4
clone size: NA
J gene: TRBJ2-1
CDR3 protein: CASGEPSSDEQFF
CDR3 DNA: TGTGCCAGCGGTGAGCCCAGCAGCGATGAGCAGTTCTTC

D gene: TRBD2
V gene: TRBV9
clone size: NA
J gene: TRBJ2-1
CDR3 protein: CASSVLADSYNEQFF
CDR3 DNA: TGTGCCAGCAGCGTACTAGCGGACTCCTACAATGAGCAGTTCTTC

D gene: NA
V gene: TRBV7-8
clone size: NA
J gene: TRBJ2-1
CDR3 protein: CASSSSLSAYNEQFF
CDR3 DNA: TGTGCCAGCAGCTCCTCCCTGAGCGCCTACAATGAGCAGTTCTTC

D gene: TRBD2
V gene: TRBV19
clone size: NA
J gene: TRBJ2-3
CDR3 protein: CASSLRTSGTDTQYF
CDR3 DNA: TGTGCCAGTAGTTTACGGACTAGCGGCACAGATACGCAGTATTTT

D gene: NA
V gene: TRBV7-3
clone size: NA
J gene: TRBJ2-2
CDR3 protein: CASSLKWPGELFF
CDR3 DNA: TGTGCCAGCAGCTTAAAGTGGCCCGGGGAGCTGTTTTTT

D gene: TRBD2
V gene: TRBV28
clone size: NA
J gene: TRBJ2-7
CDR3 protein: CASSLPGLAPYEQYF
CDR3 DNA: TGTGCCAGCAGTTTACCGGGACTAGCTCCCTACGAGCAGTACTTC

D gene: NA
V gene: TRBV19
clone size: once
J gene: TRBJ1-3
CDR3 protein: CASSILDNLPGNTIYF
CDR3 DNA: TGTGCCAGTAGTATCCTCGACAACCTTCCTGGAAACACCATATATTTT

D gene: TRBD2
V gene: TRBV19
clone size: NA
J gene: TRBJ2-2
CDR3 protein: CASTVAGVNGELFF
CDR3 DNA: TGTGCCAGTACTGTAGCGGGAGTGAACGGGGAGCTGTTTTTT

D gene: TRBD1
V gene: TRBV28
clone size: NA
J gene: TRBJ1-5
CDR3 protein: CASSPAGQGNQPQHF
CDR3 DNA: TGTGCCAGCAGTCCCGCGGGACAGGGCAATCAGCCCCAGCATTTT

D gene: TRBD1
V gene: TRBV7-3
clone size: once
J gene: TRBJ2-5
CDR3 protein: CASSSTGTGGETQYF
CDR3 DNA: TGTGCCAGCAGCTCGACTGGGACAGGGGGGGAGACCCAGTACTTC

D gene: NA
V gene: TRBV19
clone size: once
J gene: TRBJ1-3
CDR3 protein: CASSIDQGSSGNTIYF
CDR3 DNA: TGTGCCAGTAGTATAGATCAGGGGAGCTCTGGAAACACCATATATTTT

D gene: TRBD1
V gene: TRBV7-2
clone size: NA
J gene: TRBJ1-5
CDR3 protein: CASSMGQGANQPQHF
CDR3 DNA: TGTGCCAGCAGCATGGGACAGGGGGCAAACCAGCCCCAGCATTTT

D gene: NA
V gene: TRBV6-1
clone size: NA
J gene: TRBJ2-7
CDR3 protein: CASSQGAAYEQYF
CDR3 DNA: TGTGCCAGCAGTCAGGGTGCTGCCTACGAGCAGTACTTC

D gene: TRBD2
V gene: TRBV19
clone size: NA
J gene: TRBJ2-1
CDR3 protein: CASRGRGSYNEQFF
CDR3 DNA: TGTGCCAGTAGGGGGAGGGGCTCCTACAATGAGCAGTTCTTC

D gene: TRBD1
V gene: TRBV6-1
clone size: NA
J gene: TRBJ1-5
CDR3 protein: CASSGMTGVSNQPQHF
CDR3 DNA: TGTGCCAGCAGTGGAATGACAGGGGTAAGCAATCAGCCCCAGCATTTT

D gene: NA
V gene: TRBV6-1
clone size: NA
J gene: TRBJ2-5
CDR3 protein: CASSERWAGETQYF
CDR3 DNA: TGTGCCAGCAGTGAAAGGTGGGCAGGGGAGACCCAGTACTTC

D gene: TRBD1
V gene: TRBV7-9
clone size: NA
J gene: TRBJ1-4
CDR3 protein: CASSSGQFATNEKLFF
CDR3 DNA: TGTGCCAGCAGTTCGGGACAGTTTGCAACTAATGAAAAACTGTTTTTT

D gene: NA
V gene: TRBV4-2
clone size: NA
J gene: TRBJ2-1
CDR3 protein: CASSQGEVPYNEQFF
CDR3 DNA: TGTGCCAGCAGCCAAGGGGAGGTTCCCTACAATGAGCAGTTCTTC

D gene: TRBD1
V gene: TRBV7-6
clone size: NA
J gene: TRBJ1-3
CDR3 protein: CASSFDRGSGNTIYF
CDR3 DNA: TGTGCCAGCAGCTTCGACAGGGGATCTGGAAACACCATATATTTT

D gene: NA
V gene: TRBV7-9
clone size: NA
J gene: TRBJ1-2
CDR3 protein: CASSLDRGGVAGYTF
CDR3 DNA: TGTGCCAGCAGCTTAGATCGGGGAGGGGTAGCTGGCTACACCTTC

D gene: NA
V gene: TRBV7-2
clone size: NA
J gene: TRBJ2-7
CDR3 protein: CASSAGAGQSYEQYF
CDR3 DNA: TGTGCCAGCAGCGCGGGGGCGGGGCAGTCCTACGAGCAGTACTTC

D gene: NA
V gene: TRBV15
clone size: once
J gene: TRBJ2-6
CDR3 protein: CATSRTVARRPTGANVLTF
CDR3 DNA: TGTGCCACCAGCAGGACTGTGGCCCGTCGCCCCACTGGGGCCAACGTCCTGACTTTC

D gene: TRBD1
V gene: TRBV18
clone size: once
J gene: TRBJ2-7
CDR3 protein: CASSHDRSRDSRAYEQYF
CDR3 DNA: TGTGCCAGCTCACACGACAGGAGCCGGGACAGTAGGGCCTACGAGCAGTACTTC

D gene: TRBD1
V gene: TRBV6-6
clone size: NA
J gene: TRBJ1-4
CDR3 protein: CASRAPGGGNEKLFF
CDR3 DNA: TGTGCCAGCAGGGCCCCAGGGGGAGGCAATGAAAAACTGTTTTTT

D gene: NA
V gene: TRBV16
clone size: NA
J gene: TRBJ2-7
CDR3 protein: CASSHSQGFYEQYF
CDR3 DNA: TGTGCCAGCAGCCATTCACAGGGCTTCTACGAGCAGTACTTC

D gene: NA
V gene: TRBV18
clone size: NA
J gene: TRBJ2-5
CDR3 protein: CASSPLAFETQYF
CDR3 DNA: TGTGCCAGCTCACCACTAGCCTTTGAGACCCAGTACTTC

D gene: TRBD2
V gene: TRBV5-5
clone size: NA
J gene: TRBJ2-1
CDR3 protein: CASSPRAGGYNNEQFF
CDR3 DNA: TGTGCCAGCAGCCCAAGGGCGGGGGGCTACAACAATGAGCAGTTCTTC

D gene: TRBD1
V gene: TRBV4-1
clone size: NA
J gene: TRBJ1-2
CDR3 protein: CASSQDRGELGYTF
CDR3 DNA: TGCGCCAGCAGTCAGGACAGGGGAGAATTAGGCTACACCTTC

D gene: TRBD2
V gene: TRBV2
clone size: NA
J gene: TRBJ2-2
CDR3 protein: CASSDRGSSSGRVAGELFF
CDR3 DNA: TGTGCCAGCAGTGATCGGGGGTCCTCTAGCGGGAGAGTTGCCGGGGAGCTGTTTTTT

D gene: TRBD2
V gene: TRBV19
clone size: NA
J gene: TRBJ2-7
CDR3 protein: CASFSGTGLEQYF
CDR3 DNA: TGTGCCAGCTTTAGCGGGACCGGACTCGAGCAGTACTTC

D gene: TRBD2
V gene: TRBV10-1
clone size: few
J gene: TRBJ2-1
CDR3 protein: CASSERLAGVVDEQFF
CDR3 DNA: TGCGCCAGCAGTGAGAGGCTAGCGGGAGTTGTAGATGAGCAGTTCTTC

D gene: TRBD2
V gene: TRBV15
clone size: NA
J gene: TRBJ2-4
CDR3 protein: CATSRDSGGRSKNIQYF
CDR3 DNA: TGTGCCACCAGCAGAGATTCGGGCGGGAGGAGCAAAAACATTCAGTACTTC